This entry features one T cell receptor beta chain sequence. Its specificity is not known. This sample was taken from a study of vaccination and CD4 T cells after COVID-19. Whole-study results and caveats: Relatively few convalescent patients and no early post-infection timepoints were analyzed. Within the convalescent patients, a median around 90% of the SARS-CoV-2-reactive clones were ones that appeared only post-vaccination. Convalescent patients' vaccine-specific clones were spike mono-reactive in 304 of 307 cases.

CDR1 is DFQATT, CDR2 SNEGSKA, per germline (reference sequence). This CDR3 is 14 amino acids long. Trimming stripped 2 bases from V and 5 bases from J, with 12 bases between. The assay that was used to sequence DNA from cultured CD4+ T cells was the Oncomine TCR Beta short-read assay. TCRdb recomputed calls from the PCR reads with MiXCR, one row per CDR3 protein. The sample has several thousand distinct CDR3 sequences; around two thirds are singletons. Treatment noted: roughly 10-day PBMC culture with coronavirus spike peptide pools or control peptides (ViraFEST assay). The rearrangement links TRBV20-1 to TRBJ2-2, with D possibly matching TRBD1 (5 bases). The TCR originated in a human donor who had recovered from COVID-19. The sample taken for sequencing was CD4+ T cells from blood, cultured in vitro. CDR3 bases: TGCAGTGCTAGACATAGGGGCCGGACCGGGGAGCTGTTTTTT. It is translated as CSARHRGRTGELFF.